This TCR beta chain came from a study of T-cell memory formation after mild COVID-19 (dated by TCRdb to the early 2020s). About the full investigation: Most TCR sequence clusters were specific to one of the two donors. Longitudinal TCRalpha and TCRbeta repertoire sequencing tracked T-cell clones expanding and contracting after mild COVID-19 in a couple of donors. Two young, previously healthy adult volunteers, one female and one male, were included in the cohort.

The germline V gene supplies CDR1 ENHRY and CDR2 SYGVKD. The CDR3 measures 12 amino acids from cysteine to phenylalanine. Only the CDR3 DNA is retained, 36 bases long and in frame from the first base. Trimming at the junction amounts to 10 bases on V and 4 bases on J, and the germline ends lie 12 bases apart. Ficoll-Paque density gradient centrifugation was used to isolate PBMCs. These reads were obtained on an Illumina NovaSeq 6000. Using 5'RACE with constant-segment primers, TCRalpha and TCRbeta cDNA libraries were constructed, with sample barcodes and unique molecular identifiers added in the process. Trizol reagent was used to extract RNA from every sample. Libraries were amplified in two PCR steps, with a second sample barcode and Illumina TruSeq adapters added in the second step. Libraries were sequenced on an Illumina NovaSeq with 2 x 150 bp paired-end reads. From the authors' description of their analysis: Reads were demultiplexed and collapsed into UMI-guided consensus sequences with migec v1.2.7. Using mixcr v2.1.11, the UMI consensuses were aligned to TRA and TRB V and J templates and assembled into clonotypes. A clonotype was counted as expanded or contracted only if both edgeR and NoisET called the change significant, with noise models trained on biological replicates. edgeR calls used a false discovery rate-adjusted p below 0.01 and a log2 fold-change threshold of 1. PCA with hierarchical clustering of max-normalized trajectories of the 1000 most abundant clonotypes was used as exploratory dynamics analysis. Separately sequenced CD4+ and CD8+ repertoires were used to assign the CD4 or CD8 phenotype of responding clones. TCRdb passed the public sequencing reads through fastp at Q25 and MiXCR, retaining productive beta sequences. Identical CDR3 protein sequences are pooled into one entry, listed with their most common genes and DNA. What appears here as the V and J calls and clone size reflects TCRdb's work, not the paper's. For this sample the table gives approximately 450,000 distinct CDR3 sequences, of which over 15% were detected only once. 10% to 15% of the sample is held by the ten biggest clonotypes.

Regarding this clonotype: Its antigen is currently not known. Base qualities are not at hand, and no much larger clone is one base apart.

Overall results and qualifications from the work: Some responding clones were detected in pre-infection memory, suggesting pre-existing cross-reactive memory T cells joined the SARS-CoV-2 response. Contracting CD4+ clones were found mainly in CM and EM memory subsets, while CD8+ clones were enriched in EMRA. Only a couple of mild cases were covered by the study, and larger cohorts that include severe cases with pre-infection samples were considered necessary. From day 15 to 85, contracting clones showed balanced CD4/CD8 phenotypes, whereas a second wave of clones that expanded from day 15 to 37 leaned towards CD4+. Whether the second-wave clones peaking on day 37 were SARS-CoV-2 specific was not confirmed.

The sequence derives from an adult woman who had mild COVID-19 (a few samples of this study predate the infection). The sample titles of this study are shuffled in the database, so cell type and time point are left out; the donor was told from shared clones. The source material was PBMCs or a T cell subset sorted from them (not recorded which). The V and J genes are TRBV10-3 and TRBJ2-3; no D segment can be confidently identified. The nucleotide sequence reads TGTGCCACCTCACCGGCTTCAGATACGCAGTATTTT. The resulting protein is CATSPASDTQYF.